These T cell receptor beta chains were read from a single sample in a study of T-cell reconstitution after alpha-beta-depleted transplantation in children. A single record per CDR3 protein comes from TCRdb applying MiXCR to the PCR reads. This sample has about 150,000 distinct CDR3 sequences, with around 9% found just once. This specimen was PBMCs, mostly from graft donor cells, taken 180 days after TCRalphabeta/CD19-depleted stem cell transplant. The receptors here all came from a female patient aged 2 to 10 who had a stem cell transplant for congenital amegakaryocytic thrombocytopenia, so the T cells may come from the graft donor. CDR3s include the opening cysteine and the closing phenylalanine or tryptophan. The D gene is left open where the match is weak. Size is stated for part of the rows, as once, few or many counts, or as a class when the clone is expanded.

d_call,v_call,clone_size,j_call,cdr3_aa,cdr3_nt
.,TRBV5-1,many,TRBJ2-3,CASSLSVGTQRSTDTQYF,TGCGCCAGCAGCTTGTCGGTTGGGACACAAAGATCCACAGATACGCAGTATTTT
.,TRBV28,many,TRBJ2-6,CASSLSKVSGANVLTF,TGTGCCAGCAGTTTATCTAAGGTCTCTGGGGCCAACGTCCTGACTTTC
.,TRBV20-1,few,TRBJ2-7,CSAHRDITYEQYF,TGCAGTGCTCACCGGGACATCACCTACGAGCAGTACTTC
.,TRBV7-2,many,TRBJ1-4,CASSLWMRANEKLFF,TGTGCCAGCAGCTTGTGGATGCGGGCTAATGAAAAACTGTTTTTT
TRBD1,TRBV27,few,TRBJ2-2,CASAAWTGGVGELFF,TGTGCCAGCGCCGCTTGGACAGGGGGTGTCGGGGAGCTGTTTTTT
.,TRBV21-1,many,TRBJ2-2,CAAFTGELFF,TGTGCCGCGTTTACCGGGGAGCTGTTTTTT
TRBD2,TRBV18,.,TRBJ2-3,CASSPPSIAGDTQYF,TGTGCCAGCTCACCCCCCTCAATAGCGGGAGATACGCAGTATTTT
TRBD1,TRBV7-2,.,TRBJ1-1,CASSSNRGVGTEAFF,TGTGCCAGCAGCTCTAACAGGGGGGTTGGCACTGAAGCTTTCTTT
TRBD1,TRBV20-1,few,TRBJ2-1,CSIGLSGTGTYNEQFF,TGCAGTATCGGACTCTCCGGGACAGGCACCTACAATGAGCAGTTCTTC
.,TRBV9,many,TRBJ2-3,CASSGPWGSGPDTQYF,TGTGCCAGCAGCGGCCCTTGGGGGAGTGGCCCAGATACGCAGTATTTT
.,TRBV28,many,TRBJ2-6,CASSTIRVNSGANVLTF,TGTGCCAGCAGCACAATCAGGGTAAACTCTGGGGCCAACGTCCTGACTTTC